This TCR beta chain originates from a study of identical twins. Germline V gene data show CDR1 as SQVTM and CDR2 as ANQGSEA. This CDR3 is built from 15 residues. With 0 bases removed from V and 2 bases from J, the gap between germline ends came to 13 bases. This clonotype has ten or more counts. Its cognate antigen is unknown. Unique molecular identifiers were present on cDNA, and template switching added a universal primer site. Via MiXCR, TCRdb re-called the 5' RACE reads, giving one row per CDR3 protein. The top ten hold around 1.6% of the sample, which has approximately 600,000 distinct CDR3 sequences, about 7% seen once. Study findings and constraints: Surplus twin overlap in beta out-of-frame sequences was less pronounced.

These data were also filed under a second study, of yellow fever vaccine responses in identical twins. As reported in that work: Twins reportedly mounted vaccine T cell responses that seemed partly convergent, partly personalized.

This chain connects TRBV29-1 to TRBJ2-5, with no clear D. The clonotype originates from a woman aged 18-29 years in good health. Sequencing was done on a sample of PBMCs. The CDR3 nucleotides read TGCAGCGTTGAAGAGGCACCTACTTTTCAAGAGACCCAGTACTTC. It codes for CSVEEAPTFQETQYF.